A selection of T cell receptor beta chains follows, all from one sample in a study of vaccination effects on CD4 cells after COVID-19. Measured with immunoSEQ multiplex PCR; TCRdb has only the in-frame clones, and not every one. The table has fewer than 40,000 clones, roughly 74% seen once. These receptors are not linked to any known antigen. Sequenced here: CD4+ T cells from PBMCs cultured without peptide, sampled after COVID-19 vaccination. Receptors were obtained from a human donor who received a COVID-19 vaccine. The CDR3 runs from the conserved cysteine through the conserved F or W. The D gene is left open where the match is weak. Part of the rows lack a size; the others show once, few, many or a class for expanded clones.

V	D	size	J	CDR3	DNA
TRBV7-2	-	-	TRBJ1-2	CASSLEKPKDTF	TGTGCCAGCAGCTTAGAGAAGCCCAAGGACACGTTC
TRBV28	-	-	TRBJ1-1	CASSTPGGERGEAFF	TGTGCCAGCAGTACCCCGGGGGGGGAAAGGGGTGAAGCTTTCTTT
TRBV4-1	TRBD1	-	TRBJ1-4	CASSQVVQGAREKLFF	TGCGCCAGCAGCCAAGTAGTACAGGGGGCGCGGGAAAAACTGTTTTTT
TRBV6-5	TRBD1	-	TRBJ2-7	CASRGTAYEQYF	TGTGCCAGCAGGGGGACAGCCTACGAGCAGTACTTC
TRBV18	-	-	TRBJ2-7	CASSPSTEAYEQYF	TGTGCCAGCTCACCATCTACGGAAGCCTACGAGCAGTACTTC
TRBV30	-	few	TRBJ1-5	CAWSAGSNQPQHF	TGTGCCTGGAGCGCAGGGTCCAATCAGCCCCAGCATTTT
TRBV30	-	-	TRBJ2-4	CAWSSSELAKNIQYF	TGTGCCTGGAGCTCTAGCGAACTAGCCAAAAACATTCAGTACTTC
TRBV4-1	TRBD1	-	TRBJ2-7	CASSQLQGAISYEQYF	TGCGCCAGCAGCCAACTTCAGGGGGCGATCTCCTACGAGCAGTACTTC
TRBV6-5	-	-	TRBJ1-4	CASSYRRTNEKLFF	TGTGCCAGCAGTTATCGACGAACTAATGAAAAACTGTTTTTT
TRBV6-2/TRBV6-3	TRBD1	-	TRBJ1-5	CASSGTGRSDSNQPQHF	TGTGCCAGCAGCGGGACAGGGCGATCAGATAGCAATCAGCCCCAGCATTTT
TRBV6-5	TRBD1	once	TRBJ1-2	CASRDRGRLYGYTF	TGTGCCAGCCGGGACAGGGGGCGCCTATATGGCTACACCTTC
TRBV19	-	-	TRBJ2-3	CASSIGAPTDTQYF	TGTGCCAGTAGTATCGGAGCTCCCACAGATACGCAGTATTTT
TRBV4-3	-	-	TRBJ1-1	CASSQEMGSGAFF	TGCGCCAGCAGCCAAGAGATGGGTTCTGGAGCTTTCTTT
TRBV12-5	TRBD2	-	TRBJ2-1	CASGLAGFGQFF	TGTGCTAGTGGTCTAGCGGGCTTTGGGCAGTTCTTC
TRBV28	-	-	TRBJ2-7	CASRLFGGYEQYF	TGTGCCAGCAGACTCTTCGGTGGCTACGAGCAGTACTTC
TRBV10-3	TRBD2	-	TRBJ2-1	CAISRGNSGRIYNEQFF	TGTGCCATCAGCCGGGGGAATAGCGGGAGAATTTACAATGAGCAGTTCTTC
TRBV10-3	TRBD2	-	TRBJ2-2	CAITPGGRNGELFF	TGTGCCATCACCCCGGGGGGTAGGAACGGGGAGCTGTTTTTT
TRBV30	-	few	TRBJ1-2	CAWNVGYYGYTF	TGTGCCTGGAACGTGGGCTACTATGGCTACACCTTC
TRBV24-1	TRBD2	-	TRBJ2-5	CATSDRIAGSLETQYF	TGTGCCACCAGTGACCGTATAGCGGGATCGCTGGAGACCCAGTACTTC
TRBV5-4	-	-	TRBJ1-4	CASSLGRQRGNEKLFF	TGTGCCAGCAGCTTGGGCCGACAGCGGGGCAATGAAAAACTGTTTTTT
TRBV27	-	-	TRBJ2-7	CASSLSRAYEQYF	TGTGCCAGCAGTTTATCGCGGGCCTACGAGCAGTACTTC
TRBV24-1	-	-	TRBJ1-4	CATSDSRDGSNEKLFF	TGTGCCACCAGTGATTCGAGGGACGGATCTAATGAAAAACTGTTTTTT
TRBV6-6	-	-	TRBJ2-1	CASSMTRGEQFF	TGTGCCAGCAGCATGACCAGGGGTGAGCAGTTCTTC
TRBV5-1	-	-	TRBJ1-6	CASSLAGLSPLHF	TGCGCCAGCAGCTTGGCAGGGCTCTCACCCCTCCACTTT
TRBV6-5	-	once	TRBJ2-2	CASSLGGGNTGELFF	TGTGCCAGCAGTTTAGGGGGGGGTAACACCGGGGAGCTGTTTTTT
TRBV5-1	-	once	TRBJ1-1	CASSLGIITEAFF	TGCGCCAGCAGCTTGGGGATCATCACTGAAGCTTTCTTT